This TCR beta chain was obtained from a study of shared clonotypes between healthy human individuals. Investigators spread the genomic DNA of each subset evenly over several immunoSEQ plates. Method: immunoSEQ multiplex PCR; TCRdb's copy keeps in-frame clones and lacks some. In the table there are roughly 2,500,000 clones, 93% of which are singletons. CDR3 length equals 15 residues. The ends lost 6 bases at V and 2 bases at J; junction bases unmatched: 8. Germline loops: CDR1 ENHRY, CDR2 SYGVKD. The gene calls are TRBV10-3 and TRBJ2-7; 9 nucleotides align to TRBD2. This clonotype originated in a man aged 18 to 29 in good health. Some clones in this sample may be carry-over from other donors' samples. Sequenced input: naive CD4+ T cells from PBMCs. Subset indicated: CD45RA+ positively selected. In nucleotides, the CDR3 is TGTGCCATCAGCGTTAGCGGGGGAGATACCTACGAGCAGTACTTC. This gives the protein CAISVSGGDTYEQYF.